This T cell receptor beta chain was sequenced for a study of T cell responses to AZD1222 COVID-19 vaccine. Overall study results and limits: Repertoire sampling occurred only after the peak T cell response.

V shed 7 bases and J shed 2 bases, with 10 bases lying between them. This CDR3 has 12 amino acids. Germline V lookup: CDR1 SGHKS, CDR2 YYEKEE (reference sequence). The protocol was immunoSEQ multiplex PCR, while the TCRdb copy is restricted to in-frame clones and leaves out a portion. The table has 140,000 to 150,000 clones, approximately 91% seen once. Turning to this clone: What it binds is not known.

Pooled together were second doses at about 4 or about 12 weeks. The sequencing used peripheral blood, collected 28 days after the second AZD1222 dose. The TCR was taken from an adult who received the AZD1222 COVID-19 vaccine. The rearrangement links TRBV5-5 to TRBJ2-7; no clear D. The CDR3 nucleotides are TGTGCCAGCGGGGTAGGGACCTACGAGCAGTACTTC. This translates into CASGVGTYEQYF.